The clone carrying this T cell receptor (beta chain) was counted between two and nine times. TCRdb ran MiXCR on the RT-PCR reads and lists one entry per CDR3 protein. The sample lists some 880,000 distinct CDR3 sequences, about a sixth occurring once. This entry is derived from a study of patients and donors after allogeneic stem cell transplantation. Per the germline V gene, CDR1 is DFQATT and CDR2 is SNEGSKA (reference sequence). The CDR3 consists of 16 residues. Trimming left V 6 bases short and J 5 bases short, with 20 bases between. This chain links TRBV20-1 with TRBJ1-6; TRBD1 might be the D (6 bases). The origin of this receptor is a human donor who was either an allogeneic HSCT recipient or a stem cell or donor lymphocyte infusion donor (not recorded which). It is not recorded whose cells these are; they may come from a transplant donor. Sequencing was performed on blood, either unsorted or a sorted T cell fraction (not recorded which). The CDR3 region is CSATGLGRANNSPLHF. In DNA, the CDR3 is TGCAGTGCAACAGGGTTAGGACGGGCCAATAATTCACCCCTCCACTTT.